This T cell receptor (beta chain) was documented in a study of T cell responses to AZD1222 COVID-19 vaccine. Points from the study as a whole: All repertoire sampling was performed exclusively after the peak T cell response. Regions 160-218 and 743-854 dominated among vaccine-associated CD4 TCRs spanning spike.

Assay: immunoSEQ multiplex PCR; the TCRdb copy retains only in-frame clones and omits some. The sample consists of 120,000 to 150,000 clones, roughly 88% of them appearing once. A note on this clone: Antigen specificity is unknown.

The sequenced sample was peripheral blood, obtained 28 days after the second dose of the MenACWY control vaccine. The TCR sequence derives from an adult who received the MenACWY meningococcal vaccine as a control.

DNA of the CDR3: TGTGCCAGCAGTTACTCGAGTTCGTCTGCGACCGGGGAGCTGTTTTTT. Translating gives CASSYSSSSATGELFF. The gene calls are TRBV6-5 and TRBJ2-2; D uncertain. Trimming removed 0 bases from V and 5 bases from J, with 13 bases in between. Germline V gives CDR1 MNHEY, CDR2 SVGAGI. The CDR3 spans 16 residues.